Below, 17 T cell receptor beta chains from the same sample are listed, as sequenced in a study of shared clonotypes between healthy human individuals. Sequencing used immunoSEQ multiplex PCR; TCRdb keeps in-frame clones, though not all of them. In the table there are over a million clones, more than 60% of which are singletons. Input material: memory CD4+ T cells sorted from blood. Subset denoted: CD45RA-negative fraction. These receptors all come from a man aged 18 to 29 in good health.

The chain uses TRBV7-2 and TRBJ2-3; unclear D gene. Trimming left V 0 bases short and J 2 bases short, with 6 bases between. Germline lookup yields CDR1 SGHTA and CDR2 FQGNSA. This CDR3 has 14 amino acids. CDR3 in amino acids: CASSLAVATDTQYF. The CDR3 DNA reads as TGTGCCAGCAGCTTAGCGGTAGCCACAGATACGCAGTATTTT.

The CDR3 DNA sequence: TGTGCCAGCTCACCGGTAACAGCGAGCACAGATACGCAGTATTTT. Its translation is CASSPVTASTDTQYF. The chain carries TRBV18 and TRBJ2-3; D ambiguous. CDR1 and CDR2 from the germline V gene are KGHSH and LQKENI. V lost 3 bases, J lost 0 bases, and 10 bases lay in between. The CDR3 spans 15 residues.

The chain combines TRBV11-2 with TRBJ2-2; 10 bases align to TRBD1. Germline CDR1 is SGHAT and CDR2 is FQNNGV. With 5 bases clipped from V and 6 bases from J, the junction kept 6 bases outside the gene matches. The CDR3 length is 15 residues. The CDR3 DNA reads TGTGCCAGCAGCCGTGACAGGGGGCCGCCCGGGGAGCTGTTTTTT. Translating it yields CASSRDRGPPGELFF.

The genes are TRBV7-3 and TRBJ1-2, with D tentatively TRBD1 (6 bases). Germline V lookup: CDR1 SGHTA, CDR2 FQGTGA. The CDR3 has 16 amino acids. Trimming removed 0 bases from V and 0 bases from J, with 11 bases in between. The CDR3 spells CASSLTSGAANYGYTF. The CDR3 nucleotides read TGTGCCAGCAGCTTAACGTCAGGGGCAGCTAACTATGGCTACACCTTC.

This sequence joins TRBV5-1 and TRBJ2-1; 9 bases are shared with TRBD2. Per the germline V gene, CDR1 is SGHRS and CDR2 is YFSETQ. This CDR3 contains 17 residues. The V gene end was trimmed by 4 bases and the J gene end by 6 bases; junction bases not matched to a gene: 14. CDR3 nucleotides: TGCGCCAGCAGCCCCCCTCGGGCGGGAGGGACGTCCAATGAGCAGTTCTTC. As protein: CASSPPRAGGTSNEQFF.

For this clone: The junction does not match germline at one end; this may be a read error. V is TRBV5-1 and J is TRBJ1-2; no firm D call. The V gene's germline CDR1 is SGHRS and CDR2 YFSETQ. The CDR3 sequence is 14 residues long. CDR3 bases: TGCGCCACCAGCAAAACAACAGATAACTATGGCTACACCTTC. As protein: CATSKTTDNYGYTF.

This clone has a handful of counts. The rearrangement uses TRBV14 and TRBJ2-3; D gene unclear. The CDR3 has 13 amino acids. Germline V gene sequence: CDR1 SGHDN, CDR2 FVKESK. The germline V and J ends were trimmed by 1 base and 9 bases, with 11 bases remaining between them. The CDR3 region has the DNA TGTGCCAGCAGCCAAGGGATAGCAGCCACGCAGTATTTT. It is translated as CASSQGIAATQYF.

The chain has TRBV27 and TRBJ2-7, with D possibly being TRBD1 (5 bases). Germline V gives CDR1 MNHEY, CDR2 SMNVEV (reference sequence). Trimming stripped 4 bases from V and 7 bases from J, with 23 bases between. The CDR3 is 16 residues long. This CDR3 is CASSYGRTQGIPEQYF. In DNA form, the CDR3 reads TGTGCCAGCAGTTACGGTCGAACCCAGGGAATACCGGAGCAGTACTTC.

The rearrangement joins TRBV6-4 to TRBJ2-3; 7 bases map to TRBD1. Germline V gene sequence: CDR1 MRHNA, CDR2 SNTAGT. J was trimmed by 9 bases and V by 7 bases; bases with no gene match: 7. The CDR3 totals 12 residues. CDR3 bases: TGTGCCAGCAACAGGGGCCCCGGCACGCAGTATTTT. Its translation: CASNRGPGTQYF.

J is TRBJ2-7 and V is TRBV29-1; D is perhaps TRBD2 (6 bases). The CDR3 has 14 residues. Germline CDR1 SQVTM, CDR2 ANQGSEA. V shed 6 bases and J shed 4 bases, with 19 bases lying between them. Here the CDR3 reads CSVPSGSGLYEQYF. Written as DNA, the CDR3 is TGCAGCGTCCCTTCCGGGAGCGGTCTATACGAGCAGTACTTC.

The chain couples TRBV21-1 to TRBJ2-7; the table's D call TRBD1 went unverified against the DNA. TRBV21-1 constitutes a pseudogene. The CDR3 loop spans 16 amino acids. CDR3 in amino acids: CASSKVVRQGVYEQYF. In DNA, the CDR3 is TGTGCCAGCAGCAAAGTCGTTCGGCAGGGGGTCTACGAGCAGTACTTC.

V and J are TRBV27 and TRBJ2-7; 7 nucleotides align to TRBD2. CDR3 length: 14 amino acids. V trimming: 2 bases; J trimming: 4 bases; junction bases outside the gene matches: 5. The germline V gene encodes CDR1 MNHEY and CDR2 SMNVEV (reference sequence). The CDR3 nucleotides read TGTGCCAGCAGTTTACACGGGGGGACTTACGAGCAGTACTTC. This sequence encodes CASSLHGGTYEQYF.

CDR3 in DNA: TGTGCCAGCACCCTCAACTCGGCCCCCGGAGAGACCCAGTACTTC. Translation gives CASTLNSAPGETQYF. This chain uses TRBV7-9 with TRBJ2-5; D unresolved. Trimming pared 7 bases from V and 4 bases from J, leaving 19 bases between. The germline gives CDR1 SEHNR, CDR2 FQNEAQ (reference sequence). The CDR3 contains 15 residues.

The CDR3 loop is CAWRASGSDEQFF. CDR3 nucleotide sequence: TGTGCCTGGAGAGCTAGCGGGAGTGATGAGCAGTTCTTC. The rearrangement joins TRBV30 to TRBJ2-1; 10 bases map to TRBD2. This CDR3 region has 13 residues. The germline V gene encodes CDR1 GTSNPN and CDR2 SVGIG (reference sequence). With 3 bases clipped from V and 8 bases from J, the junction kept 4 bases outside the gene matches.

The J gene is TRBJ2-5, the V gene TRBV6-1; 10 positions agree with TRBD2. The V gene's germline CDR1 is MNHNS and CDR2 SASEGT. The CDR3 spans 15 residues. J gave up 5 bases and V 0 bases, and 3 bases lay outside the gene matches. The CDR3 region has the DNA TGTGCCAGCAGTGAAGCACCAGCGGGGGGGGAGACCCAGTACTTC. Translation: CASSEAPAGGETQYF.

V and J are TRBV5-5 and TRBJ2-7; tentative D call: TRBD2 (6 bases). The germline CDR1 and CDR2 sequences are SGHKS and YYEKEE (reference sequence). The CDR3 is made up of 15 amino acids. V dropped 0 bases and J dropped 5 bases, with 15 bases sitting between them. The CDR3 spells CASSLGPGSRDEQYF. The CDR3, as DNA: TGTGCCAGCAGCTTGGGTCCCGGGAGTAGGGACGAGCAGTACTTC. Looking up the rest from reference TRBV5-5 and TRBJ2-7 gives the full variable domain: DAGVTQSPTHLIKTRGQQVTLRCSPISGHKSVSWYQQVLGQGPQFIFQYYEKEERGRGNFPDRFSARQFPNYSSELNVNALLLGDSALYLCASSLGPGSRDEQYFGPGTRLTVT.

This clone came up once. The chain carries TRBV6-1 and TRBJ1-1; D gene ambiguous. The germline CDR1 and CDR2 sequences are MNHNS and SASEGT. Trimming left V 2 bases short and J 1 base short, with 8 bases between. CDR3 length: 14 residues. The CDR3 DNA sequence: TGTGCCAGCAGTGAACCCACCTGGAACACTGAAGCTTTCTTT. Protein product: CASSEPTWNTEAFF.